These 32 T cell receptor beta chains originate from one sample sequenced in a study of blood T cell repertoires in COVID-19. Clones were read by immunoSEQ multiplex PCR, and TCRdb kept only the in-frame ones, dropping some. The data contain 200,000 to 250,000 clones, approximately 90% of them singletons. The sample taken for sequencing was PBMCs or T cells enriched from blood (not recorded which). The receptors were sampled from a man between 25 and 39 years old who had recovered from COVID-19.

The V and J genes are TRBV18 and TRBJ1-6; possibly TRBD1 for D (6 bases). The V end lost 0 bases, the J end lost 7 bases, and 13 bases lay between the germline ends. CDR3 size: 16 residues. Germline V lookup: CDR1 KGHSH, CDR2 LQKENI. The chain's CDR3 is CASSPPSRGPNSPLHF. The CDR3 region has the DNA TGTGCCAGCTCACCACCGTCCAGGGGTCCCAATTCACCCCTCCACTTT.

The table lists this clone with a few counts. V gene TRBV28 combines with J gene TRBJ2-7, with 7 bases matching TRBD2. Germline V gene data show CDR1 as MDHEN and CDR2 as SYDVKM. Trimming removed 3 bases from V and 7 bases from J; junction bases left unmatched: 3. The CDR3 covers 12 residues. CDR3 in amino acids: CASSLTSREQYF. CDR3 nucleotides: TGTGCCAGCAGTTTGACTAGCAGAGAGCAGTACTTC.

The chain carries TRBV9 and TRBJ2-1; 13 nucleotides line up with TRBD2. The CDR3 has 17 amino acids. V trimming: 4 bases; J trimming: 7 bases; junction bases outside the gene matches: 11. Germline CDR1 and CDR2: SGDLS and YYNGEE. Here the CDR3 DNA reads TGTGCCAGCAGCAAACTCGGACTAGCGGGGGACTTAAATGAGCAGTTCTTC. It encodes CASSKLGLAGDLNEQFF.

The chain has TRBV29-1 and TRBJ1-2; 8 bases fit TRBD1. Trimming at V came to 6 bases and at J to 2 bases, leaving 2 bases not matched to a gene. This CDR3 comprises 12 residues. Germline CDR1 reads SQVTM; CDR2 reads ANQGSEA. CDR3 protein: CSVGTGNYGYTF. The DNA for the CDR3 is TGCAGCGTAGGGACAGGAAACTATGGCTACACCTTC.

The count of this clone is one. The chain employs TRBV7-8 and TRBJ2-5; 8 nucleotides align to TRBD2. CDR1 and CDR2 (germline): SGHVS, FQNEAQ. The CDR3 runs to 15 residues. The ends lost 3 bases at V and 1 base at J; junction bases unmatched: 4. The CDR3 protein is CASSFLTSGQETQYF. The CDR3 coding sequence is TGTGCCAGCAGCTTCCTTACTAGCGGCCAAGAGACCCAGTACTTC.

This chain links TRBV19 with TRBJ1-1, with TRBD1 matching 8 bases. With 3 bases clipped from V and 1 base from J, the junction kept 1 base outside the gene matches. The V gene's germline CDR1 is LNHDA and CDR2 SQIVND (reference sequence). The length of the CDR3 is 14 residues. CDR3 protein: CASSITGGNTEAFF. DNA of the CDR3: TGTGCCAGTAGTATTACAGGGGGGAACACTGAAGCTTTCTTT.

CDR3 residues: CASGGGWNTIYF. In DNA, the CDR3 is TGTGCCAGCGGGGGCGGCTGGAACACCATATATTTT. V usage is TRBV28 and J usage is TRBJ1-3, with a weak D call TRBD1 (6 bases). The length of the CDR3 is 12 residues. CDR1 is MDHEN and CDR2 is SYDVKM in the germline V gene. V lost 8 bases and J 7 bases, leaving 12 bases between the germline ends.

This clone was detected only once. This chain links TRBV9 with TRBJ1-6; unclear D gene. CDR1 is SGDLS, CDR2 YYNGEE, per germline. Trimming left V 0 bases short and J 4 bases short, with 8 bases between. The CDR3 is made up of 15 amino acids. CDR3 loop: CASSVDEGYNSPLHF. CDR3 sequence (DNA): TGTGCCAGCAGCGTAGATGAGGGTTATAATTCACCCCTCCACTTT.

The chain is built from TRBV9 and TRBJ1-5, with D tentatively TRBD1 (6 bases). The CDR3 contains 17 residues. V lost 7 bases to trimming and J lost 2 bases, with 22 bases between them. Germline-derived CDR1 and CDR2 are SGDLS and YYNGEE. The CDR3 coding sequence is TGTGCCAGCGGCGAAGGCGGGGGGCCCGGAGGCAATCAGCCCCAGCATTTT. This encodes CASGEGGGPGGNQPQHF.

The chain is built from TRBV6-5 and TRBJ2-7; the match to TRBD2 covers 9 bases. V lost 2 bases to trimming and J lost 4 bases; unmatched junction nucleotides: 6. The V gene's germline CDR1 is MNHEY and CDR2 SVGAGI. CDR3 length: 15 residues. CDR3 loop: CASSYQGTSIYEQYF. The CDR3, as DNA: TGTGCCAGCAGTTACCAAGGGACTAGCATATACGAGCAGTACTTC.

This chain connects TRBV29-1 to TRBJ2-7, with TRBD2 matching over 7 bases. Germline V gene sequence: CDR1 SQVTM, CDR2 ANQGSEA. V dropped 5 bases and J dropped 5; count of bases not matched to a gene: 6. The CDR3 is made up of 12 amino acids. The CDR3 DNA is TGCAGCGTTTCGCGGGAGTATAACGAGCAGTACTTC. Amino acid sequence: CSVSREYNEQYF.

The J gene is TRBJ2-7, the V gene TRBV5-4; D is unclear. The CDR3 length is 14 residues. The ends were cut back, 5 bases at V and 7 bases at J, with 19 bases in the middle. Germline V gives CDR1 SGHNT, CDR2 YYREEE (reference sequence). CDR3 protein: CASSRDQQSSEQYF. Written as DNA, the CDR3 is TGTGCCAGCAGTCGAGATCAACAGTCGTCGGAGCAGTACTTC.

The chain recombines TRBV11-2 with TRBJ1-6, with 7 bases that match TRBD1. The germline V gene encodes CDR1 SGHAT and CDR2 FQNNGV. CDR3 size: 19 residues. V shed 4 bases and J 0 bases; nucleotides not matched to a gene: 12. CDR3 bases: TGTGCCAGCAGCTCTCGCGGGACAGCGCTCAGCTCCTATAATTCACCCCTCCACTTT. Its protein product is CASSSRGTALSSYNSPLHF.

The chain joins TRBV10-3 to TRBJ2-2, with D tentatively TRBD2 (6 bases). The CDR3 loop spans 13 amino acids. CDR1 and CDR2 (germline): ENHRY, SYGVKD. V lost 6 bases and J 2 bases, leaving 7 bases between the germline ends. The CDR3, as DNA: TGTGCCATCAGGGGGGGAAACACCGGGGAGCTGTTTTTT. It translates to CAIRGGNTGELFF.

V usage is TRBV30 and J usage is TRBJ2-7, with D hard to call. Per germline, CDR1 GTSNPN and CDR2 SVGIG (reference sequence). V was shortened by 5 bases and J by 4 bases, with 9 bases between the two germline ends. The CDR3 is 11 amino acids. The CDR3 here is CAWGDNYEQYF. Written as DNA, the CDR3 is TGTGCCTGGGGAGACAATTACGAGCAGTACTTC.

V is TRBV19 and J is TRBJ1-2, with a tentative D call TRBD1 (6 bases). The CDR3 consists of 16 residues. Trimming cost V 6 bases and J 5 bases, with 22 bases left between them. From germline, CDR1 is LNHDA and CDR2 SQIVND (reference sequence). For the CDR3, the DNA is TGTGCCAGTAGCCCGGGGAGGCGGGGGCGAGGATATGGCTACACCTTC. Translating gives CASSPGRRGRGYGYTF.

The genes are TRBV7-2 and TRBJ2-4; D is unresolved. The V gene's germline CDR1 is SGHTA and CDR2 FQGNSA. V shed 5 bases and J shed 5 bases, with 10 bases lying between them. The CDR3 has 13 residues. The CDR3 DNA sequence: TGTGCCAGCAGCATATACTTGGAAAACATTCAGTACTTC. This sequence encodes CASSIYLENIQYF.

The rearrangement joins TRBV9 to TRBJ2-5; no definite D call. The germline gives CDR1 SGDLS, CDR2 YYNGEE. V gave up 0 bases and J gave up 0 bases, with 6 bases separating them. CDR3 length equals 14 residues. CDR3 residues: CASSVGSYQETQYF. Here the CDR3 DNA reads TGTGCCAGCAGCGTAGGCAGTTACCAAGAGACCCAGTACTTC.

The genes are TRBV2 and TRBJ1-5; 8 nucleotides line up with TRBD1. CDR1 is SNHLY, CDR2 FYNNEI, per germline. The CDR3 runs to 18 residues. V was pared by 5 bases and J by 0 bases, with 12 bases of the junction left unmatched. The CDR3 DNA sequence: TGTGCCAGCAGTCTAAACGACAGGGGACCGACTAGCAATCAGCCCCAGCATTTT. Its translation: CASSLNDRGPTSNQPQHF.

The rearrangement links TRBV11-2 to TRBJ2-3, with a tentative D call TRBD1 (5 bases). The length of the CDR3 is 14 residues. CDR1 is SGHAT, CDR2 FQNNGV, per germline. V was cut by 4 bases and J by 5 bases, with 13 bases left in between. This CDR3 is CASSSDPRGDTQYF. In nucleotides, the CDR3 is TGTGCCAGCAGCTCCGACCCTAGGGGAGATACGCAGTATTTT.

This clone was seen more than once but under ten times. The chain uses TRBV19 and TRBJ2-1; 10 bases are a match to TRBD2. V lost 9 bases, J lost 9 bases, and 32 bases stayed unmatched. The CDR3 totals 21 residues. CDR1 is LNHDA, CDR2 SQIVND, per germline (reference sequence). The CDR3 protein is CASSGQGRASSGRGKRGEQFF. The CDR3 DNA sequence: TGTGCCAGCTCCGGACAGGGTCGGGCATCTAGCGGGAGAGGTAAAAGAGGTGAGCAGTTCTTC.

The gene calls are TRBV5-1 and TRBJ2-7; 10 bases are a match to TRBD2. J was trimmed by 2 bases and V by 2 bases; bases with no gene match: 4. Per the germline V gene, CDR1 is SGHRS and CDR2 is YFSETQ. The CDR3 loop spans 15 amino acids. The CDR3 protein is CASSLLAGKTYEQYF. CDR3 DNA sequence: TGCGCCAGCAGCTTACTAGCGGGGAAAACCTACGAGCAGTACTTC.

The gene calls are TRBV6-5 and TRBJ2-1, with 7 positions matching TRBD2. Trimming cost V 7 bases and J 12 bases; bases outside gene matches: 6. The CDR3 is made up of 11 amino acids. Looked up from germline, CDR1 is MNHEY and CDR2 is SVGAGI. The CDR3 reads CASKTGTMQFF. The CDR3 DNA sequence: TGTGCCAGCAAAACCGGGACTATGCAGTTCTTC.

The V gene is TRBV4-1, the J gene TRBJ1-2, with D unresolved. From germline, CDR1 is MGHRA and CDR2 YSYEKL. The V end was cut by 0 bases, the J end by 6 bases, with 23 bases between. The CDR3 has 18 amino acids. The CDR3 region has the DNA TGCGCCAGCAGCCAAGATCGGAACGGGATTACGGGATCGGATGGCTACACCTTC. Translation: CASSQDRNGITGSDGYTF.

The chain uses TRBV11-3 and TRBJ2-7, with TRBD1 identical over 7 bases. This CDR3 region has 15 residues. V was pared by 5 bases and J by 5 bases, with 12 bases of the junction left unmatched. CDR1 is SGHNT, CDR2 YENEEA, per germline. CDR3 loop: CASSRENRGHDEQYF. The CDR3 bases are TGTGCCAGCAGCCGAGAGAACAGGGGCCACGACGAGCAGTACTTC.

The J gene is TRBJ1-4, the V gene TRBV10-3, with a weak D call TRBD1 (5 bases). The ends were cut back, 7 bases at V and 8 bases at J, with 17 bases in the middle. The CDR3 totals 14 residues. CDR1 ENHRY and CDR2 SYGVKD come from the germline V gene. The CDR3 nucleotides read TGTGCCATCAAGGACGGCACCCGGGGGGAAAAACTGTTTTTT. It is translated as CAIKDGTRGEKLFF.

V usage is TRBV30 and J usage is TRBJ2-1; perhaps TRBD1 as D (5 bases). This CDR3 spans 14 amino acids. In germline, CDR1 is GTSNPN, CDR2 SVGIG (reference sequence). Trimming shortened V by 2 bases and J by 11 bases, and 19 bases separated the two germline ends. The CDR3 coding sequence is TGTGCCTGGAGTTTGCGACAGATTGGTAATAAGCAGTTCTTC. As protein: CAWSLRQIGNKQFF.

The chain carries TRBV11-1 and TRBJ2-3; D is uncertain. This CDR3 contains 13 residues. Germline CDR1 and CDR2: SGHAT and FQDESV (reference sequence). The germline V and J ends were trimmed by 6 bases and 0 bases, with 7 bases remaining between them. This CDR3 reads CASRSPSTDTQYF. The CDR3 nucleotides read TGTGCCAGCAGATCCCCTAGCACAGATACGCAGTATTTT.

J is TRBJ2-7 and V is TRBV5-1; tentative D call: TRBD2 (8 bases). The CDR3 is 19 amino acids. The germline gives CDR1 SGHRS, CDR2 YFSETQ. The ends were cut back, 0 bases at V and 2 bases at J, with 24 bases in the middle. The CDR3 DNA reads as TGCGCCAGCAGCTTGGGAGACAGGGTTTCAGCGGGGGTCACCTACGAGCAGTACTTC. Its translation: CASSLGDRVSAGVTYEQYF.

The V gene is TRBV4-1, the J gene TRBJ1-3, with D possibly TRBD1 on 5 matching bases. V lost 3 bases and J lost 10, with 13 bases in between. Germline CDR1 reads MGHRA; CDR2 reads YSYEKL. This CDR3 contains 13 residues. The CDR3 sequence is CASSHSAGPTIYF. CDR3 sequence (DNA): TGCGCCAGCAGCCATTCTGCGGGGCCTACCATATATTTT.

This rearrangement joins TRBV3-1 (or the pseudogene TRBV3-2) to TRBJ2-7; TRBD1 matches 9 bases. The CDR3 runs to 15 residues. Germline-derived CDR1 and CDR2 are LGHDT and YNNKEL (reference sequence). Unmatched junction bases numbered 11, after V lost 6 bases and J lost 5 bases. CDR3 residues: CASSHSGTGFHEQYF. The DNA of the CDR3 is TGTGCCAGCAGTCATTCCGGGACAGGGTTCCACGAGCAGTACTTC.

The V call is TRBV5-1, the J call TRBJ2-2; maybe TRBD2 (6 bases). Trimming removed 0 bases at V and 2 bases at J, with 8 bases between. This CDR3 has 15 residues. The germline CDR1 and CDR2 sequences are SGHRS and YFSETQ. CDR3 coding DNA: TGCGCCAGCAGCTTGGATGCGGGAAACACCGGGGAGCTGTTTTTT. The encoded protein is CASSLDAGNTGELFF.